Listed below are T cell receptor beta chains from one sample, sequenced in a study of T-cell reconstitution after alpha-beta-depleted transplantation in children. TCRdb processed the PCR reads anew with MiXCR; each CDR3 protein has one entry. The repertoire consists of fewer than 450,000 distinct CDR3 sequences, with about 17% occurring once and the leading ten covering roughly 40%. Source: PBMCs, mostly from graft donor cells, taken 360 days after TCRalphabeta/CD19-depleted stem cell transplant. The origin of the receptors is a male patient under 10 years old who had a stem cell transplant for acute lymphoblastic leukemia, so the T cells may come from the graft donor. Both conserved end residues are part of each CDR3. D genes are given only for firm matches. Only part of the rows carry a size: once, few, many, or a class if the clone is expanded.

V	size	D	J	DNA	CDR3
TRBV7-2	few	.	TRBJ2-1	TGTGCCAGCAGCTTACTGTTGGGACCCAATGAGCAGTTCTTC	CASSLLLGPNEQFF
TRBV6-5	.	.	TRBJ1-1	TGTGCCAGCAGTAACGCGGACGGCCGGGAAGCTTTCTTT	CASSNADGREAFF
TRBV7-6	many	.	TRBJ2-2	TGTGCCAGCAGACCACGCACAGGGTTCGGGTCCGGGGAGCTGTTTTTT	CASRPRTGFGSGELFF
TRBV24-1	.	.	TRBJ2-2	TGTGCCACCAGTGATCCCCTTACCGGGGAGCTGTTTTTT	CATSDPLTGELFF
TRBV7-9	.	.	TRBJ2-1	TGTGCCAGCAGCTCGAGGTCGTCCTCCTACAATGAGCAGTTCTTC	CASSSRSSSYNEQFF
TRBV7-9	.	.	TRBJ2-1	TGTGCCAGCAGCTTAGAGGGTCGCACCCATTTGCCAGAGTTCTTC	CASSLEGRTHLPEFF
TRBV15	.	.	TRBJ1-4	TGTGCCACCAGCAGAGGCCTCCCGGCAGACAGGTTCTTGGGAAAACTGTTTTTT	CATSRGLPADRFLGKLFF
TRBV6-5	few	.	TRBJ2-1	TGTGCCAGCAGTTACGGAGGGAAATTCTACAATGAGCAGTTCTTC	CASSYGGKFYNEQFF
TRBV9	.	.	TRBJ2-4	TGTGCCAGCAGCGTATGGGGTATTCAGTACTTC	CASSVWGIQYF
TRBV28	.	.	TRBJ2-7	TGTGCCAGCAGTTTATGGTTTAACGGGAACGAGCAGTACTTC	CASSLWFNGNEQYF
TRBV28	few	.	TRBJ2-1	TGTGCCAGCAGTTTATACACGGGGTTGTCCTACAATGAGCAGTTCTTC	CASSLYTGLSYNEQFF
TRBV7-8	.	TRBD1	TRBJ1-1	TGTGCCAGCAGCTCGAGGGACAGGACGAACACTGAAGCTTTCTTT	CASSSRDRTNTEAFF
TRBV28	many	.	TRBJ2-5	TGTGCCAGCAGTTTGGACAACCAAGAGACCCAGTACTTC	CASSLDNQETQYF
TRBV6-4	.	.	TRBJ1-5	TGTGCCAGCAGTGGGCCCGACTGGGGCAATCAGCCCCAGCATTTT	CASSGPDWGNQPQHF
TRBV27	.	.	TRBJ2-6	TGTGCCAGCAGTTTAGGTTGGCGTTCTGGGGCCAACGTCCTGACTTTC	CASSLGWRSGANVLTF
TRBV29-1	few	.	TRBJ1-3	TGCAGCGTTGAAGACCCCAGCTACAGTCCCGCTGGAAACACCATATATTTT	CSVEDPSYSPAGNTIYF
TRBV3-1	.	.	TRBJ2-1	TGTGCCAGCAGCCAACTCCCCGGACCCACCGGAGGCAATGAGCAGTTCTTC	CASSQLPGPTGGNEQFF
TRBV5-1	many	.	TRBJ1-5	TGTGCCAGCAGCTTAGGTCCCAATCAGCCCCAGCATTTT	CASSLGPNQPQHF
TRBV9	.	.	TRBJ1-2	TGTGCCAGCAGCGGGTACGGAAAGATAACTAACTATGGCTACACCTTC	CASSGYGKITNYGYTF
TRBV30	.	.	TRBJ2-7	TGTGCCTGGAGTGCACAGACTACCATCTACGAGCAGTACTTC	CAWSAQTTIYEQYF
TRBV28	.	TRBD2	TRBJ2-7	TGTGCCAGCAGTCCCCTGCTAGCGGGCCTCTCCTACGAGCAGTACTTC	CASSPLLAGLSYEQYF
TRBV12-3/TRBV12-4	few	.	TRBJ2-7	TGTGCCAGCAGTTTCAAGGACGGTGTCTACGAGCAGTACTTC	CASSFKDGVYEQYF
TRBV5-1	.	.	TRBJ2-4	TGCGCCAGCAGCTTGGCCAGCAAAAACATTCAGTACTTC	CASSLASKNIQYF
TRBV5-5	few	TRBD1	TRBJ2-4	TGTGCCAGCAGCTACGGGACAGGGATGTACATTCAGTACTTC	CASSYGTGMYIQYF
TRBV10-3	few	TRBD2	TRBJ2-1	TGTGCCATCCTCGTCCGTCCGGCGGGAGGGCCCAATGAGCAGTTCTTC	CAILVRPAGGPNEQFF
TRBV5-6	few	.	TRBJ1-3	TGTGCCAGCAGCTTACCTGCCCGAAGAAACACCATATATTTT	CASSLPARRNTIYF
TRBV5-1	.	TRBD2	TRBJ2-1	TGCGCCAGCAGCTACCGCCCTCCTGAATTAGCGGGAGGAACCGGATACAATGAGCAGTTCTTC	CASSYRPPELAGGTGYNEQFF
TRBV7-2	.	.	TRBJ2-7	TGTGCCAGCAGCTTAAGAAATCGGCCGGCACGGACCTACGAGCAGTACTTC	CASSLRNRPARTYEQYF
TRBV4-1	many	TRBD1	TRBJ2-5	TGCGCCAGCAGCCAAGATTGGACAGGTTTTTCCCCCAAAGAGACCCAGTACTTC	CASSQDWTGFSPKETQYF
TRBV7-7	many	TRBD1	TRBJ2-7	TGTGCTAGCAGCTTAGGGACAGGGACGGAGCAGTACTTC	CASSLGTGTEQYF
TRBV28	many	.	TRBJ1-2	TGTGCCAGCAGTTTAATATCTACGGGCGGTGACTATGGCTACACCTTC	CASSLISTGGDYGYTF
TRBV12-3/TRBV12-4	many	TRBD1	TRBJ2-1	TGTGCCAGCAGATCGGGTCCCGGGACAGGGTTCAATGAGCAGTTCTTC	CASRSGPGTGFNEQFF
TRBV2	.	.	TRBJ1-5	TGTGCCAGCAGTGGGGGCGGGGGGCTGGAGCCCCAGCATTTT	CASSGGGGLEPQHF
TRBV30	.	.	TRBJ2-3	TGTGCCTGGAGTCGAGACGGGACAACCACAGATACGCAGTATTTT	CAWSRDGTTTDTQYF
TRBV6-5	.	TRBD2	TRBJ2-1	TGTGCCAGCAGTTACTCGCCTAGCGGGAACAATGAGCAGTTCTTC	CASSYSPSGNNEQFF
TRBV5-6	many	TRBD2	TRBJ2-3	TGTGCCAGCAGCTCTTCCCTCCTTCGGACTAGCGGGAGCGCAGATACGCAGTATTTT	CASSSSLLRTSGSADTQYF
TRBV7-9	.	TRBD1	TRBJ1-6	TGTGCCAGCAGAACAGGGGCCTATTCACCCCTCCACTTT	CASRTGAYSPLHF
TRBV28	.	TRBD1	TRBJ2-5	TGTGCCAGCAGCCCCTTTCGGGACAGGGGGCAAATGAAGACCCAGTACTTC	CASSPFRDRGQMKTQYF
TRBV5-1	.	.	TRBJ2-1	TGCGCCAGCAGCACTAGCTATGAGCAGTTCTTC	CASSTSYEQFF
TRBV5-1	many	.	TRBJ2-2	TGCGCCAGCAGCTCAGACAGAAACACCGGGGAGCTGTTTTTT	CASSSDRNTGELFF
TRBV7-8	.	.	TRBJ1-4	TGTGCCAGCAGCTTACGGACAGCTGAAAAACTGTTTTTT	CASSLRTAEKLFF
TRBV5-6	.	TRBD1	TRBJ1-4	TGTGCCAGCAGCCCTAGGACAGGGATCCCAAAACTGTTTTTT	CASSPRTGIPKLFF
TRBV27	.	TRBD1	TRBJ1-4	TGTGCCAGCAGTACCGGACAGGGAGGCGCAACTAATGAAAAACTGTTTTTT	CASSTGQGGATNEKLFF
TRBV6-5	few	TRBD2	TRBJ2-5	TGTGCCAGCAGTTTAACCCTAGCGGGAGGGGAAGAGACCCAGTACTTC	CASSLTLAGGEETQYF
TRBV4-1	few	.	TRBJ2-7	TGCGCCAGCAGCCCCAGCCCCTTCTCCTACGAGCAGTACTTC	CASSPSPFSYEQYF
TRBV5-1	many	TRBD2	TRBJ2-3	TGCGCCAGCAGCTTGTGGGGGATTAGCGGGACTACTACGCAGTATTTT	CASSLWGISGTTTQYF
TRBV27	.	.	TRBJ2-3	TGTGCCAGCAGTATCAATCCCCCTCTCACAGATACGCAGTATTTT	CASSINPPLTDTQYF
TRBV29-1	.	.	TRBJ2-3	TGCAGCGCTGAAGATGAGTCAGGTACAGATACGCAGTATTTT	CSAEDESGTDTQYF